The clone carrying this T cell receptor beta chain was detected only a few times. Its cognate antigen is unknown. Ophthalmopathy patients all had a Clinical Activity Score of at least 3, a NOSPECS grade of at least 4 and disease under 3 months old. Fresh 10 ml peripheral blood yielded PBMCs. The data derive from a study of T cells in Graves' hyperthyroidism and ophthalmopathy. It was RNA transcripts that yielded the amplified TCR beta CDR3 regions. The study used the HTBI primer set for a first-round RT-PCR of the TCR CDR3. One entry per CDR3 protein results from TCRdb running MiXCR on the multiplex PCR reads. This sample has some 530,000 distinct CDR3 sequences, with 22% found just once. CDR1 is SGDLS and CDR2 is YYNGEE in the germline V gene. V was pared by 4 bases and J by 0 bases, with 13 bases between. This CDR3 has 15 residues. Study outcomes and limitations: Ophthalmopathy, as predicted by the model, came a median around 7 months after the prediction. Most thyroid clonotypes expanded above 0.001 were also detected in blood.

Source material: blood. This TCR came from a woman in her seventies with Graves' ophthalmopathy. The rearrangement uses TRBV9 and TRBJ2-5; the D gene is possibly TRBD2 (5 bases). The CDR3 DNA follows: TGTGCCAGCAGCTCCGGACTGATGTACCAAGAGACCCAGTACTTC. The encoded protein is CASSSGLMYQETQYF.